One and the same sample provided the 21 T cell receptor delta chains below, sequenced in a study of Vδ1+ human thymocytes. General observations from the study: In the thymus, TRG and TRD repertoires looked highly polyclonal with Gaussian CDR3 lengths.

The template was reverse-transcribed extracted RNA. CDR3 amplicons came from multiplex PCR with pooled V-gene forward and constant-region reverse primers. TCRdb fed the multiplex PCR reads to CATT. The sample shows about 27,000 delta-chain clones, 25% to 30% of them seen only once. Their antigens remain unidentified. The sequencing sample was made of Vdelta1+ gamma-delta thymocytes from the thymus. The subset is: FACS-sorted CD3+ TCRalphabeta- TCRVdelta1+ TCRVdelta2- thymocytes. The source is a boy under three years old who had congenital heart surgery.

The chain has TRDV1 and TRDJ1, with 10 bases aligning to TRDD3. The CDR3 has 20 amino acids. Trimming at V came to 5 bases and at J to 0 bases, leaving 18 bases not matched to a gene. Germline V CDR1 and CDR2: TSWWSYY, QGS. CDR3 residues: CALGMYLMLGDTYNTDKLIF. In DNA form, the CDR3 reads TGTGCTCTTGGGATGTACCTAATGTTGGGGGATACCTATAACACCGATAAACTCATCTTT.

The chain uses TRDV1 and TRDJ1; D not resolved. This CDR3 contains 25 residues. V was trimmed by 0 bases and J by 4 bases, leaving 42 bases between them. Germline assignment: CDR1 TSWWSYY and CDR2 QGS. The DNA of the CDR3 is TGTGCTCTTGGGGAACTCGGTGGTTTCCGTACCCCCGTACTCCGAACGCTGGACCAGGGCGATAAACTCATCTTT. Translated: CALGELGGFRTPVLRTLDQGDKLIF.

Regarding this clone: A much larger clone differs from this one at a single base, so this may be a read error. The same CDR3 also results from other DNA sequences found in this sample. The gene calls are TRDV1 and TRDJ1; TRDD2 matches at 7 bases. Germline V gene data show CDR1 as TSWWSYY and CDR2 as QGS. V gave up 2 bases and J gave up 5 bases; unmatched junction bases: 8. This CDR3 has 15 amino acids. The CDR3 sequence is CALGERRPSLDKLIF. CDR3 DNA sequence: TGTGCTCTTGGGGAAAGGAGGCCTTCCTTGGATAAACTCATCTTT.

To note about this clone: Other nucleotide sequences from this sample produce the same CDR3. The chain combines TRDV1 with TRDJ1, with 10 bases fitting TRDD3. Losses at the gene ends were 0 bases for V and 3 bases for J; bases not matched to a gene: 13. The CDR3 runs to 19 residues. CDR1 and CDR2 (germline): TSWWSYY, QGS. The CDR3, as DNA: TGTGCTCTTGGGGAACTAGGTAACGGCTGGGGGATATATCCCGATAAACTCATCTTT. Protein sequence: CALGELGNGWGIYPDKLIF.

The chain uses TRDV1 and TRDJ1, with D hard to call. Germline lookup yields CDR1 TSWWSYY and CDR2 QGS. This CDR3 has 13 amino acids. Trimming left V 2 bases short and J 3 bases short, with 7 bases between. The CDR3 loop is CALGEISSDKLIF. The CDR3 nucleotides are TGTGCTCTTGGGGAAATCTCTTCCGATAAACTCATCTTT.

The rearrangement links TRDV1 to TRDJ1; D is unresolved. There are 16 residues in the CDR3. V gave up 1 base and J gave up 2 bases, with 14 bases separating them. Germline V gene lookup returns CDR1 TSWWSYY and CDR2 QGS. The CDR3 nucleotides read TGTGCTCTTGGGGAACAGCCCCCTTATGGGACCGATAAACTCATCTTT. The encoded protein is CALGEQPPYGTDKLIF.

This clone is termed medium-sized (0.01 to 0.1%). Distinct nucleotide sequences in the sample also encode this CDR3. The genes are TRDV3 and TRDJ1; TRDD3 matches at 8 bases. J was trimmed by 0 bases and V by 4 bases; bases with no gene match: 16. Per the germline V gene, CDR1 is TVYSNPD and CDR2 is GDNSRS (reference sequence). The length of the CDR3 is 17 residues. CDR3 amino acids: CASSYVLGGDYTDKLIF. The CDR3 DNA sequence: TGTGCCTCCTCGTACGTACTGGGGGGCGATTACACCGATAAACTCATCTTT.

Turning to this clone: Other DNA sequences from this sample encode an identical CDR3 as well. V gene TRDV1 combines with J gene TRDJ1; TRDD3 is a possible D gene (5 bases). The germline gives CDR1 TSWWSYY, CDR2 QGS. Trimming cost V 1 base and J 0 bases, with 15 bases left between them. This CDR3 is 17 amino acids long. CDR3 in DNA: TGTGCTCTTGGGGAACCTTTGGCGTTCTGGGACACCGATAAACTCATCTTT. Residues: CALGEPLAFWDTDKLIF.

In its sample, this clone is medium-sized. The rearrangement joins TRDV1 to TRDJ1; weak D call: TRDD2 (5 bases). The germline gives CDR1 TSWWSYY, CDR2 QGS. The CDR3 contains 14 residues. Trimming cost V 0 bases and J 7 bases, with 12 bases left between them. The CDR3 protein is CALGELVFPAKLIF. CDR3 bases: TGTGCTCTTGGGGAACTGGTCTTCCCGGCTAAACTCATCTTT.

The chain has TRDV1 and TRDJ1; tentative D call: TRDD2 (6 bases). Trimming took off 0 bases at V and 8 bases at J, with 16 bases between the two ends. CDR3 size: 15 residues. The germline V gene encodes CDR1 TSWWSYY and CDR2 QGS. This CDR3 is CALGELWVPKKKLIF. CDR3 bases: TGTGCTCTTGGGGAACTTTGGGTTCCTAAAAAAAAACTCATCTTT.

Comments on this clone: A read error may explain this, as a much larger clone is one base away. Other DNA sequences in this sample translate to the same CDR3. This chain links TRDV1 with TRDJ1; D is unclear. The CDR3 covers 19 residues. V lost 0 bases and J 0 bases, leaving 20 bases between the germline ends. CDR1 TSWWSYY and CDR2 QGS come from the germline V gene. The CDR3: CALGELPSAAIPYTDKLIF. CDR3 in DNA: TGTGCTCTTGGGGAACTCCCCTCCGCGGCTATCCCATACACCGATAAACTCATCTTT.

This clone was detected only a few times. The chain is built from TRDV1 and TRDJ1; perhaps TRDD3 as D (5 bases). The CDR3 sequence is 18 residues long. Trimming took off 0 bases at V and 3 bases at J, with 20 bases between the two ends. The germline V gene encodes CDR1 TSWWSYY and CDR2 QGS. The CDR3 coding sequence is TGTGCTCTTGGGGAACTGACGGGATCGGGACTTACATCCGATAAACTCATCTTT. It codes for CALGELTGSGLTSDKLIF.

The chain is built from TRDV1 and TRDJ1; no clear D. CDR3 length equals 16 residues. Trimming shortened V by 4 bases and J by 7 bases, and 22 bases separated the two germline ends. Germline V gene sequence: CDR1 TSWWSYY, CDR2 QGS. The CDR3 sequence is CALGGPYIGWQGKLIF. CDR3 sequence (DNA): TGTGCTCTTGGGGGGCCCTATATCGGGTGGCAGGGTAAACTCATCTTT.

This clone was seen a handful of times. This chain joins TRDV1 and TRDJ1, with 7 bases that match TRDD3. The length of the CDR3 is 19 residues. The V segment lost 4 bases and the J segment 1 base; nucleotides outside the gene matches: 18. CDR1 and CDR2 from the germline V gene are TSWWSYY and QGS. CDR3 nucleotides: TGTGCTCTTGGGGGGCTCCGTACTGGGGATATGGGATCCACCGATAAACTCATCTTT. Its protein product is CALGGLRTGDMGSTDKLIF.

In this sample, this clone turned up many times. The V call is TRDV1, the J call TRDJ1; D unclear. V was cut by 3 bases and J by 3 bases, with 8 bases left in between. CDR1 is TSWWSYY and CDR2 is QGS in the germline V gene. This CDR3 has 13 amino acids. In DNA, the CDR3 is TGTGCTCTTGGGGAGGGCACGCCCGATAAACTCATCTTT. Translating gives CALGEGTPDKLIF.

This clone occurred a few times. The sample carries other DNA sequences with the same CDR3. V is TRDV1 and J is TRDJ1, with 9 positions matching TRDD3. The CDR3 contains 16 residues. The germline V gene has CDR1 TSWWSYY and CDR2 QGS. Trimming took 5 bases from V and 4 from J; bases not matched to a gene: 11. CDR3 bases: TGTGCTCTTGGGCTTAGGGTCGGGGGATACATCGATAAACTCATCTTT. Protein sequence: CALGLRVGGYIDKLIF.

This clone rates as medium-sized (0.01 to 0.1%). The chain couples TRDV1 to TRDJ1, with 11 bases lining up with TRDD3. CDR1 is TSWWSYY, CDR2 QGS, per germline. This CDR3 spans 18 amino acids. Trimming removed 0 bases from V and 3 bases from J; junction bases left unmatched: 9. In DNA, the CDR3 is TGTGCTCTTGGGGAACTGAGTCACCTCTGGGGGATACCCGATAAACTCATCTTT. Translation gives CALGELSHLWGIPDKLIF.

This clone turned up a few times. The chain joins TRDV1 to TRDJ1, with TRDD3 matching over 9 bases. V lost 2 bases and J lost 7; bases outside the gene matches: 14. The V gene's germline CDR1 is TSWWSYY and CDR2 QGS. There are 17 residues in the CDR3. The CDR3 loop is CALGEVGARGYGPKLIF. Here the CDR3 DNA reads TGTGCTCTTGGGGAAGTAGGTGCTAGGGGATACGGGCCTAAACTCATCTTT.

This chain links TRDV1 with TRDJ2; 13 bases match TRDD3. The CDR3 contains 21 residues. J was trimmed by 13 bases and V by 5 bases; bases with no gene match: 28. Germline V gene data show CDR1 as TSWWSYY and CDR2 as QGS. The CDR3 DNA follows: TGTGCTCTTGGGAATTATCCTACGTGGATACTGGGGGATACGCGGCCGACGAGACTCTTCTTT. Translated: CALGNYPTWILGDTRPTRLFF.

This chain links TRDV1 with TRDJ1; 8 bases are shared with TRDD3. After removal of 3 bases from V and 1 base from J, the junction contained 19 bases not matched to a gene. CDR1 and CDR2 (germline): TSWWSYY, QGS. This CDR3 has 20 amino acids. DNA of the CDR3: TGTGCTCTTGGGGATATCATTCCTTCCATGGGGGATTGTTGCACCGATAAACTCATCTTT. Residues: CALGDIIPSMGDCCTDKLIF.

This chain links TRDV1 with TRDJ1; 7 bases agree with TRDD2. The ends lost 6 bases at V and 4 bases at J; junction bases unmatched: 20. The CDR3 length is 18 residues. Per germline, CDR1 TSWWSYY and CDR2 QGS. The DNA for the CDR3 is TGTGCTCTTGGTAATTTGGGCCTTCCTCTGGCGGGAGACGATAAACTCATCTTT. Translated: CALGNLGLPLAGDDKLIF.